Listed below are T cell receptor beta chains from one sample, sequenced in a study of graft-versus-host responses after intestinal transplantation. The assay was immunoSEQ multiplex PCR, and TCRdb's table has in-frame clones only and misses some. The repertoire holds more than 9,500 clones, with about four fifths as singletons. The sequences come from PBMCs, collected about 70 weeks after intestinal transplant. Receptors were obtained from a human patient who received an intestinal transplant, so some T cells may come from the graft donor. Each CDR3 is given with its conserved first and last residue. A D gene is named only where the DNA matches it firmly. Where a row states a size, it is once, few, many or the class of an expanded clone; other rows omit it.

V gene	clone size	J gene	D gene	CDR3 protein	CDR3 DNA
TRBV19	few	TRBJ1-5	.	CASSIFALEPQHF	TGTGCCAGTAGTATTTTCGCCCTCGAGCCCCAGCATTTT
TRBV6-5	.	TRBJ2-2	.	CASSYSGENTGELFF	TGTGCCAGCAGTTACTCCGGGGAGAACACCGGGGAGCTGTTTTTT
TRBV5-1	few	TRBJ1-2	.	CASSPGIGERGYTF	TGCGCCAGCAGCCCGGGGATAGGGGAGCGAGGCTACACCTTC
TRBV19	.	TRBJ2-7	.	CASSISGAGSYEQYF	TGTGCCAGTAGTATATCCGGCGCGGGTTCCTACGAGCAGTACTTC
TRBV6-6	.	TRBJ1-2	.	CASTGTGQDYGYTF	TGTGCCAGCACCGGGACGGGGCAAGACTATGGCTACACCTTC
TRBV28	.	TRBJ2-2	TRBD1	CASSSGQSNIGELFF	TGTGCCAGCAGTTCGGGACAGTCGAACATCGGGGAGCTGTTTTTT
TRBV2	.	TRBJ2-5	.	CASKPTGTSLVSQYF	TGTGCCAGTAAGCCAACAGGTACCTCGCTTGTATCCCAGTACTTC
TRBV9	.	TRBJ2-2	.	CASSLERGGTGELFF	TGTGCCAGCAGCCTAGAAAGGGGGGGGACCGGGGAGCTGTTTTTT
TRBV7-4	.	TRBJ1-2	TRBD1	CASSFRTGGEGYTF	TGTGCCAGCAGCTTCAGAACAGGGGGCGAAGGCTACACCTTC
TRBV5-6	.	TRBJ1-2	.	CASSLGTISYGYTF	TGTGCCAGCAGCTTGGGGACAATATCTTATGGCTACACCTTC
TRBV6-1	.	TRBJ2-3	TRBD1	CASGDRIINTQYF	TGTGCCAGCGGGGACAGAATAATAAATACGCAGTATTTT
TRBV18	.	TRBJ2-1	.	CASSPGGGATYNEQFF	TGTGCCAGCTCACCAGGGGGCGGGGCAACCTACAATGAGCAGTTCTTC
TRBV18	.	TRBJ1-1	.	CASSPDGGNTEAFF	TGTGCCAGCTCACCAGATGGGGGGAACACTGAAGCTTTCTTT
TRBV9	.	TRBJ2-7	.	CASSVDGTRYYEQYF	TGTGCCAGCAGCGTCGACGGCACGCGATACTACGAGCAGTACTTC
TRBV6-6	few	TRBJ1-5	.	CASSWGADQPQHF	TGTGCCAGCAGTTGGGGGGCTGATCAGCCCCAGCATTTT
TRBV9	.	TRBJ2-2	.	CASSPSGITGELFF	TGTGCCAGCAGCCCTAGTGGGATCACCGGGGAGCTGTTTTTT
TRBV30	.	TRBJ1-1	.	CAWSAGQGNTEAFF	TGTGCCTGGAGTGCAGGCCAGGGGAACACTGAAGCTTTCTTT
TRBV18	.	TRBJ2-3	.	CASSPGSDTQYF	TGTGCCAGCTCACCTGGGTCAGATACGCAGTATTTT
TRBV6-5	.	TRBJ2-5	.	CASSYRETQYF	TGTGCCAGCAGTTACCGCGAGACCCAGTACTTC
TRBV7-7	.	TRBJ2-3	.	CASSPSPASSTDTQYF	TGTGCTAGCAGCCCCTCTCCGGCTAGCAGCACAGATACGCAGTATTTT
TRBV6-4	few	TRBJ2-2	.	CASSAGDTGELFF	TGTGCCAGCAGTGCAGGGGACACCGGGGAGCTGTTTTTT
TRBV5-1	once	TRBJ1-4	TRBD1	CASNHDREGEKLFF	TGCGCCAGCAACCATGACAGGGAGGGGGAAAAACTGTTTTTT
TRBV28	.	TRBJ2-4	.	CASRGGNIQYF	TGTGCCAGCAGAGGGGGGAACATTCAGTACTTC
TRBV5-1	.	TRBJ2-2	TRBD2	CASSSFGVSGTGELFF	TGCGCCAGCAGCAGTTTTGGGGTTAGCGGGACCGGGGAGCTGTTTTTT
TRBV11-2	.	TRBJ2-3	TRBD1	CASSLSGGGTGGPDTQYF	TGTGCCAGCAGCCTTTCGGGGGGCGGGACAGGGGGCCCAGATACGCAGTATTTT
TRBV5-8	.	TRBJ2-3	TRBD2	CASSLGGSGADTQYF	TGTGCCAGCAGCTTGGGCGGGAGTGGGGCAGATACGCAGTATTTT
TRBV30	.	TRBJ1-5	TRBD1	CAWSGTGFQPQHF	TGTGCCTGGAGTGGGACAGGTTTTCAGCCCCAGCATTTT
TRBV28	.	TRBJ2-1	TRBD2	CASIIAGSNEQFF	TGTGCCAGCATAATAGCGGGAAGCAATGAGCAGTTCTTC
TRBV7-9	.	TRBJ2-7	.	CASRRWGDEQYF	TGTGCCAGCAGAAGGTGGGGAGACGAGCAGTACTTC
TRBV2	.	TRBJ2-2	TRBD1	CASSGQGAGELFF	TGTGCCAGCAGTGGCCAGGGGGCCGGGGAGCTGTTTTTT
TRBV6-5	few	TRBJ2-7	TRBD2	CASSRLAGYEQYF	TGTGCCAGCAGCCGACTAGCGGGATACGAGCAGTACTTC
TRBV28	.	TRBJ2-5	.	CASNFGGSETQYF	TGTGCCAGCAACTTTGGGGGTTCAGAGACCCAGTACTTC
TRBV6-6	few	TRBJ2-2	.	CASSYLIVNGELFF	TGTGCCAGCAGTTACCTCATAGTTAACGGGGAGCTGTTTTTT
TRBV12-5	.	TRBJ2-1	.	CASGFGGLRDNEQFF	TGTGCTAGTGGTTTTGGGGGTCTGAGGGACAATGAGCAGTTCTTC
TRBV30	.	TRBJ2-1	.	CAWSVLPDEQFF	TGTGCCTGGAGTGTATTGCCGGATGAGCAGTTCTTC
TRBV6-4	.	TRBJ2-3	.	CASSDSDSTDTQYF	TGTGCCAGCAGTGACTCAGACAGCACAGATACGCAGTATTTT
TRBV6-1	.	TRBJ2-7	TRBD2	CATSRTSGTEQYF	TGTGCCACCTCCCGGACTAGCGGGACCGAGCAGTACTTC
TRBV6-1	.	TRBJ2-3	TRBD2	CASSEFSGGADTQYF	TGTGCCAGCAGTGAATTTAGCGGGGGGGCAGATACGCAGTATTTT
TRBV5-1	.	TRBJ2-1	.	CASSLGEAYNEQFF	TGCGCCAGCAGCTTGGGGGAGGCCTACAATGAGCAGTTCTTC
TRBV28	.	TRBJ2-3	.	CASSLVWGTQYF	TGTGCCAGCAGTTTAGTTTGGGGTACGCAGTATTTT
TRBV6-1	.	TRBJ2-7	.	CASSEPESYEQYF	TGTGCCAGCAGTGAACCCGAATCCTACGAGCAGTACTTC
TRBV5-5	.	TRBJ1-1	.	CASSFSGVTEAFF	TGTGCCAGCAGCTTTTCCGGGGTTACTGAAGCTTTCTTT
TRBV28	.	TRBJ1-2	TRBD1	CASRPGDRSKGYTF	TGTGCCAGCAGACCGGGGGACAGGTCGAAGGGCTACACCTTC
TRBV19	.	TRBJ1-3	.	CAAKLTDFSGNTIYF	TGTGCCGCAAAACTAACCGATTTCTCTGGAAACACCATATATTTT
TRBV5-4	.	TRBJ1-1	TRBD1	CASSLDQGAVNTEAFF	TGTGCCAGCAGCCTCGACCAGGGGGCCGTAAACACTGAAGCTTTCTTT
TRBV4-2	.	TRBJ2-3	.	CASSPGTLFGTDTQYF	TGTGCCAGCAGCCCGGGGACTTTGTTTGGTACAGATACGCAGTATTTT
TRBV7-3	.	TRBJ1-6	.	CASSLRDRDNSPLHF	TGTGCCAGCAGCTTACGAGACAGAGATAATTCACCCCTCCACTTT
TRBV5-1	.	TRBJ1-1	.	CASSLAGPSNTEAFF	TGCGCCAGCAGCTTGGCCGGGCCATCGAACACTGAAGCTTTCTTT
TRBV19	.	TRBJ2-1	TRBD2	CASSIKWGLAGILYNEQFF	TGTGCCAGTAGTATAAAGTGGGGACTAGCGGGAATACTCTACAATGAGCAGTTCTTC
TRBV6-5	.	TRBJ2-1	.	CASSYSDEQFF	TGTGCCAGCAGTTACAGCGATGAGCAGTTCTTC
TRBV18	few	TRBJ2-1	TRBD2	CASSPGLAESNEQFF	TGTGCCAGCTCACCGGGGCTAGCGGAAAGCAATGAGCAGTTCTTC